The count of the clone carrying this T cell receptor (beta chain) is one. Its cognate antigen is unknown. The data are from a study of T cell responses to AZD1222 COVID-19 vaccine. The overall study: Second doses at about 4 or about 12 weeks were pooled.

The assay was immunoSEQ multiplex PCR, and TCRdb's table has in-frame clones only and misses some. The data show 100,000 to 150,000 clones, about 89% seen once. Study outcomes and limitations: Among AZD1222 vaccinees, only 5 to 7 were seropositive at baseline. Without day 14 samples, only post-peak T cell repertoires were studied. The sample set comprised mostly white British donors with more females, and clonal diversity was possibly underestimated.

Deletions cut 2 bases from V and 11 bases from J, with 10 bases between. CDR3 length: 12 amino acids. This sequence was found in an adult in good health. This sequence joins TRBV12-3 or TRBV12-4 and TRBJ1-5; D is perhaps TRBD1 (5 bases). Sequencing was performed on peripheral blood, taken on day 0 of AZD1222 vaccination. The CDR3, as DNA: TGTGCCAGCAGTTTATACAGGAGGTCCCAGCATTTT. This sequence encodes CASSLYRRSQHF.